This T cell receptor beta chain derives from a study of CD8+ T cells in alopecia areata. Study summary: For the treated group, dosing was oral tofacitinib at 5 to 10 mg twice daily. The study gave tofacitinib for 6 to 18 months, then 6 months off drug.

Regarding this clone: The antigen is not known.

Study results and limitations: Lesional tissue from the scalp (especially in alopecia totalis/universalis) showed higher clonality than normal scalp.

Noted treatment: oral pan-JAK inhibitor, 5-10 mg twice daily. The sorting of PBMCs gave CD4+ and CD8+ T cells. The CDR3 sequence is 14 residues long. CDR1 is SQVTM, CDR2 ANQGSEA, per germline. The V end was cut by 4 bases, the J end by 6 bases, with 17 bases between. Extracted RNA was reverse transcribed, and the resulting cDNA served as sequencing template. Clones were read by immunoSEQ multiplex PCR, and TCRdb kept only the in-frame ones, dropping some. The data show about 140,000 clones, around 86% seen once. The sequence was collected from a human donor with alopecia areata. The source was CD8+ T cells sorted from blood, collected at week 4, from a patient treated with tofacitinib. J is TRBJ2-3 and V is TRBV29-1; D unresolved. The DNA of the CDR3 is TGCAGCGTTGCTGCCGGCCTCCCAGGTGATACGCAGTATTTT. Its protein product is CSVAAGLPGDTQYF.